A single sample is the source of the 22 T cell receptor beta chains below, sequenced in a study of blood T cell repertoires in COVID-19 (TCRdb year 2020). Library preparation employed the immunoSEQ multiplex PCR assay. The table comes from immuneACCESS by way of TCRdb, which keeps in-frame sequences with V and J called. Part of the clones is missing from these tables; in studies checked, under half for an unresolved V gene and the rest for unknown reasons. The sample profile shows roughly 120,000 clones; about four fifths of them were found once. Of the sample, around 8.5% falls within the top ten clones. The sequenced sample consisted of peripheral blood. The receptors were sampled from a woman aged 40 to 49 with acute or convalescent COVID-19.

CDR3 nucleotide sequence: TGTGCCAGCAGCGATTACAGGGGCCTTAATCAGCCCCAGCATTTT. Translating it yields CASSDYRGLNQPQHF. The chain has TRBV6-5 and TRBJ1-5; 7 bases match TRBD1. Germline CDR1 reads MNHEY; CDR2 reads SVGAGI. This CDR3 comprises 15 residues. After removal of 6 bases from V and 4 bases from J, the junction contained 9 bases not matched to a gene.

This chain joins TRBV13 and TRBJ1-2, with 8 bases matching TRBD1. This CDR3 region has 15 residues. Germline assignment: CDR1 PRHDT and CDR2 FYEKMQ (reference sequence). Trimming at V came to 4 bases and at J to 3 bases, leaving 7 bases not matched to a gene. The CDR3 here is CASSSTGAFHYGYTF. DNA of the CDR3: TGTGCCAGCAGCTCGACAGGGGCCTTTCACTATGGCTACACCTTC.

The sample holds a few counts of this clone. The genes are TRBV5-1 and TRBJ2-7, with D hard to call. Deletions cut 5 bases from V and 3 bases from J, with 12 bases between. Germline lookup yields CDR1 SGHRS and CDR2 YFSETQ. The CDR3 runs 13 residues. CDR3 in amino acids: CASRSPDHYEQYF. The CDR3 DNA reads TGCGCCAGCAGGTCACCAGATCACTACGAGCAGTACTTC.

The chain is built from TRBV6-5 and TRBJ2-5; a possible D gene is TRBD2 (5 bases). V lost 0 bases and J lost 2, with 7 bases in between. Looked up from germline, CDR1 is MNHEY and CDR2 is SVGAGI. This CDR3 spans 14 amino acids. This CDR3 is CASSYSRRQETQYF. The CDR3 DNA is TGTGCCAGCAGTTACTCACGGAGGCAAGAGACCCAGTACTTC.

DNA for the CDR3: TGTGCCAGCAGCTTACCCCCCCACAGGGGAGGCTATGGCTACACCTTC. It codes for CASSLPPHRGGYGYTF. V gene TRBV27 combines with J gene TRBJ1-2, with 7 bases that match TRBD1. V was clipped by 6 bases and J by 4 bases; unmatched bases: 14. CDR3 length equals 16 residues. The V gene's germline CDR1 is MNHEY and CDR2 SMNVEV (reference sequence).

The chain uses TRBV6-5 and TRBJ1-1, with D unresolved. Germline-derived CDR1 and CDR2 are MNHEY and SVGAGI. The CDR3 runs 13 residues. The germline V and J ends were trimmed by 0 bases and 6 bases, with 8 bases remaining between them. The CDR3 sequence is CASSYSGRSEAFF. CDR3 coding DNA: TGTGCCAGCAGTTACTCGGGCAGGTCTGAAGCTTTCTTT.

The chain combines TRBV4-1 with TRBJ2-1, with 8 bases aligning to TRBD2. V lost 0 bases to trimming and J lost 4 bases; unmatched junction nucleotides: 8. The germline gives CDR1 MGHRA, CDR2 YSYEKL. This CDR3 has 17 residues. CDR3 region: CASSQDTGTRWYNEQFF. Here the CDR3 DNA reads TGCGCCAGCAGCCAAGACACCGGGACTAGATGGTACAATGAGCAGTTCTTC.

The CDR3 is CASIPGGRGEYEQYF. CDR3 sequence (DNA): TGTGCCAGCATACCGGGAGGTCGGGGGGAATACGAGCAGTACTTC. This chain links TRBV5-6 with TRBJ2-7, with 7 bases lining up with TRBD2. J lost 4 bases, V lost 6 bases, and 13 bases had no gene match. Germline values: CDR1 SGHDT, CDR2 YYEEEE. This CDR3 has 15 amino acids.

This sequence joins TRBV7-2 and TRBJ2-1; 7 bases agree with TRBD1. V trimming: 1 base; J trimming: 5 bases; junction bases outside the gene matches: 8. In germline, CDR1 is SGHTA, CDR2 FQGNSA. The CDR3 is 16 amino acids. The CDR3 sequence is CASSLGAGTANNEQFF. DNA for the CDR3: TGTGCCAGCAGCTTAGGGGCCGGGACAGCGAACAATGAGCAGTTCTTC.

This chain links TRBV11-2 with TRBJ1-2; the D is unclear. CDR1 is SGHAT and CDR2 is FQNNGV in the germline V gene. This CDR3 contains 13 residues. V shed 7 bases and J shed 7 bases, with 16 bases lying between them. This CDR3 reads CASTTTTDGGYTF. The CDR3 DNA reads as TGTGCCAGCACCACAACAACAGACGGTGGCTACACCTTC. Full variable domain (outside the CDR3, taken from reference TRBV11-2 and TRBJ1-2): EAGVAQSPRYKIIEKRQSVAFWCNPISGHATLYWYQQILGQGPKLLIQFQNNGVVDDSQLPKDRFSAERLKGVDSTLKIQPAKLEDSAVYLCASTTTTDGGYTFGSGTRLTVV.

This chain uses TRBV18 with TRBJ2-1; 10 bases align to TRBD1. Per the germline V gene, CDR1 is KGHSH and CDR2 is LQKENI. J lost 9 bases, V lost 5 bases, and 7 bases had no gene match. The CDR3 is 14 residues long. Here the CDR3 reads CASSMGQGFGEQFF. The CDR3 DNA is TGTGCCAGCTCAATGGGACAGGGGTTTGGTGAGCAGTTCTTC.

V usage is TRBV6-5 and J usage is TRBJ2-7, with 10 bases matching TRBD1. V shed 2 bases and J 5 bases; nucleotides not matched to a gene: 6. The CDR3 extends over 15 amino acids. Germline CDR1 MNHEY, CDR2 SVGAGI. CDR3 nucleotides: TGTGCCAGCAGTTACCGCTTGGGACAGGGGAACGAGCAGTACTTC. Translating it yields CASSYRLGQGNEQYF.

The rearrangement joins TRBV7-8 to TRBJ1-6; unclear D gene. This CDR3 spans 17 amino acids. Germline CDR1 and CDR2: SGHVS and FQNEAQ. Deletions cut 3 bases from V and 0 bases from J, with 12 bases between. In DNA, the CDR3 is TGTGCCAGCAGCTTGGGAGGGTCCTACTCCTATAATTCACCCCTCCACTTT. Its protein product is CASSLGGSYSYNSPLHF.

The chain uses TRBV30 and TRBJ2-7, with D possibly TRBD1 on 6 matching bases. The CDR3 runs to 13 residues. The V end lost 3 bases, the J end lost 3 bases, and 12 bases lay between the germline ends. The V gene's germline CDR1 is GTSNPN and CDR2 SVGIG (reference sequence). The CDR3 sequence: CAWRSGHRYEQYF. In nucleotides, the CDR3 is TGTGCCTGGAGATCGGGACATCGCTACGAGCAGTACTTC.

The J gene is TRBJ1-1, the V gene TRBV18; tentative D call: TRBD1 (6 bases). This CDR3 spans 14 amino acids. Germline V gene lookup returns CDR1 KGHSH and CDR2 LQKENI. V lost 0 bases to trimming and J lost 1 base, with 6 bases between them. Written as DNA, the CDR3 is TGTGCCAGCTCACCACCACAGGGGAACACTGAAGCTTTCTTT. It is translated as CASSPPQGNTEAFF.

The CDR3 coding sequence is TGTGCCAGCAGTGGGGGACAGGGTAGCAATCAGCCCCAGCATTTT. Translated: CASSGGQGSNQPQHF. V is TRBV2 and J is TRBJ1-5; 9 positions agree with TRBD1. V lost 4 bases and J lost 0; bases outside the gene matches: 1. The CDR3 is 15 amino acids. Per the germline V gene, CDR1 is SNHLY and CDR2 is FYNNEI.

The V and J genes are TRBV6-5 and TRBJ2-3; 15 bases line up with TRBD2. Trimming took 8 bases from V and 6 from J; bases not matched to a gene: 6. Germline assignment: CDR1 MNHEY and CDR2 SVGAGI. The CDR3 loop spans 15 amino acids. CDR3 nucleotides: TGTGCCAGCCTCCGGACTAGCGGGGGGGACGATACGCAGTATTTT. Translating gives CASLRTSGGDDTQYF.

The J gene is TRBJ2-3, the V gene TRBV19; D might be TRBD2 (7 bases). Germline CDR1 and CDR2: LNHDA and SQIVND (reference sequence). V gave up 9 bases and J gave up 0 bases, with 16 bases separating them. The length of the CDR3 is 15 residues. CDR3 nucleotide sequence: TGTGCCAGGGCGGGAACGGGGGGCAGCACAGATACGCAGTATTTT. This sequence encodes CARAGTGGSTDTQYF.

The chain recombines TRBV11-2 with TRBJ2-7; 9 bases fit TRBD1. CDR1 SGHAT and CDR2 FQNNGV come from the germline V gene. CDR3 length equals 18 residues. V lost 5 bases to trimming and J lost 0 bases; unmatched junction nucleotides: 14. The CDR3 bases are TGTGCCAGCAGCATTAACGGGGGGACAGGGTTTTTCTCCTACGAGCAGTACTTC. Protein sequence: CASSINGGTGFFSYEQYF.

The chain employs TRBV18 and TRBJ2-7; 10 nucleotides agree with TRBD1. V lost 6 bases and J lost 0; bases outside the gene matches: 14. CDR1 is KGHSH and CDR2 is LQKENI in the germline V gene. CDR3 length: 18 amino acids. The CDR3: CASSLGKLDRGLSYEQYF. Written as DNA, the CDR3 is TGTGCCAGCTCCCTGGGGAAACTCGACAGGGGGCTCTCCTACGAGCAGTACTTC.

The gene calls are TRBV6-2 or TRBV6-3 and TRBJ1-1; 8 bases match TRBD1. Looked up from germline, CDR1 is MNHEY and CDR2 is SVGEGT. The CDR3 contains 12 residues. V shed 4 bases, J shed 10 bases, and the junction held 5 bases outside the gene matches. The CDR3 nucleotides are TGTGCCAGCAGTTCCGACAGGGGTGTAGCTTTCTTT. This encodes CASSSDRGVAFF.

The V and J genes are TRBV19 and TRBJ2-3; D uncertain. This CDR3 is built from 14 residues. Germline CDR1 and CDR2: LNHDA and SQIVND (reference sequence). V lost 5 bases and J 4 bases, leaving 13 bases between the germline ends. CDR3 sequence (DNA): TGTGCCAGTAGTCCCCCGAGCGTATCAGATACGCAGTATTTT. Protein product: CASSPPSVSDTQYF.